What follows are 20 T cell receptor beta chains derived from one specimen sequenced in a study of beta chain features in type 1 diabetes. Overall study findings and caveats: Researchers report that Type 1 diabetes patients had moderately but significantly shorter TCRB CDR3s across all four CD4+ subsets.

All of the isolated RNA was reverse transcribed, so expressed TCRB transcripts were sequenced. Assay: immunoSEQ multiplex PCR; the TCRdb copy retains only in-frame clones and omits some. The sample lists some 350,000 clones, 13% occurring once. For these TCRs, the target antigens are not known. The sample consisted of naive CD4+ T cells from blood. The source of these receptors is a young woman with type 1 diabetes.

The chain couples TRBV28 to TRBJ2-7; D is possibly TRBD1 (7 bases). The CDR3 loop spans 12 amino acids. CDR1 and CDR2 (germline): MDHEN, SYDVKM. The ends were cut back, 7 bases at V and 2 bases at J, with 9 bases in the middle. The CDR3 region has the DNA TGTGCCAGCACAGGGGGGACCTACGAGCAGTACTTC. Residues: CASTGGTYEQYF. Using reference TRBV28 and TRBJ2-7 for the parts outside the CDR3, the full variable domain is DVKVTQSSRYLVKRTGEKVFLECVQDMDHENMFWYRQDPGLGLRLIYFSYDVKMKEKGDIPEGYSVSREKKERFSLILESASTNQTSMYLCASTGGTYEQYFGPGTRLTVT.

This clone occurred once. The rearrangement links TRBV5-4 to TRBJ2-4, with 7 positions matching TRBD1. The CDR3 length is 11 residues. Germline-derived CDR1 and CDR2 are SGHNT and YYREEE (reference sequence). Unmatched junction bases numbered 2, after V lost 6 bases and J lost 8 bases. In nucleotides, the CDR3 is TGTGCCAGCATCCAGGGGGACATTCAGTACTTC. Its translation is CASIQGDIQYF.

V gene TRBV9 combines with J gene TRBJ1-2, with D possibly matching TRBD1 (6 bases). There are 13 residues in the CDR3. V was shortened by 4 bases and J by 5 bases, with 12 bases between the two germline ends. Looked up from germline, CDR1 is SGDLS and CDR2 is YYNGEE. The CDR3 loop reads CASSPQGFYGYTF. DNA of the CDR3: TGTGCCAGCAGCCCTCAGGGGTTTTATGGCTACACCTTC.

The chain recombines TRBV19 with TRBJ2-2; no reliable D call. This CDR3 contains 16 residues. The V gene lost 1 base and the J gene lost 4 bases, with 13 bases spanning the gap. Germline V gene lookup returns CDR1 LNHDA and CDR2 SQIVND (reference sequence). CDR3 region: CASSIGLTLTTGELFF. The CDR3 nucleotides read TGTGCCAGTAGTATAGGATTGACACTGACCACCGGGGAGCTGTTTTTT.

This clone was recorded a few times. The chain links TRBV27 to TRBJ1-1; D uncertain. V was shortened by 8 bases and J by 0 bases, with 13 bases between the two germline ends. CDR1 and CDR2 (germline): MNHEY, SMNVEV (reference sequence). The CDR3 is 14 residues long. CDR3 sequence (DNA): TGTGCCAGCTCTTCCTCCCCCCTGAACACTGAAGCTTTCTTT. Its protein is CASSSSPLNTEAFF.

This chain connects TRBV5-6 to TRBJ2-7; 11 nucleotides line up with TRBD2. Germline V gene lookup returns CDR1 SGHDT and CDR2 YYEEEE. J gave up 7 bases and V 2 bases, and 2 bases lay outside the gene matches. This CDR3 spans 13 amino acids. CDR3 protein: CASSFIAGGEQYV. The DNA for the CDR3 is TGTGCCAGCAGCTTCATAGCGGGAGGGGAGCAGTACGTC.

The chain carries TRBV14 and TRBJ2-3; 10 bases agree with TRBD2. Trimming took 4 bases from V and 3 from J; bases not matched to a gene: 4. Germline assignment: CDR1 SGHDN and CDR2 FVKESK. This CDR3 is 15 amino acids long. The CDR3 is CASSPLAGWTDTQYF. The CDR3 region has the DNA TGTGCCAGCAGCCCACTAGCGGGATGGACAGATACGCAGTATTTT.

This clone was detected a few times. This chain connects TRBV5-1 to TRBJ2-2; D possibly corresponds to TRBD2 (6 bases). The CDR3 consists of 14 residues. Deletions cut 2 bases from V and 6 bases from J, with 11 bases between. Germline CDR1 SGHRS, CDR2 YFSETQ. This CDR3 reads CASSLEPGAGELFF. CDR3 bases: TGCGCCAGCAGCTTAGAACCGGGAGCCGGGGAGCTGTTTTTT.

The chain is built from TRBV27 and TRBJ2-1; tentative D call: TRBD2 (6 bases). The CDR3 loop spans 17 amino acids. The germline gives CDR1 MNHEY, CDR2 SMNVEV (reference sequence). V lost 5 bases to trimming and J lost 2 bases, with 19 bases between them. In DNA form, the CDR3 reads TGTGCCAGCAGTCCCCGAGGAGGGCGGAGGCCCTACAATGAGCAGTTCTTC. This encodes CASSPRGGRRPYNEQFF.

Here the CDR3 DNA reads TGTGCCAGCCGGTGGGCAGGGGTGGATACGCAGTATTTT. This codes for CASRWAGVDTQYF. This chain joins TRBV2 and TRBJ2-3; a possible D gene is TRBD1 (6 bases). Trimming left V 8 bases short and J 6 bases short, with 15 bases between. This CDR3 has 13 amino acids. The V gene's germline CDR1 is SNHLY and CDR2 FYNNEI.

V and J are TRBV6-5 and TRBJ2-7; tentatively, D is TRBD1 (6 bases). Germline loops: CDR1 MNHEY, CDR2 SVGAGI. With 6 bases removed from V and 2 bases from J, the gap between germline ends came to 14 bases. This CDR3 is 14 amino acids long. CDR3: CASRTPRGPYEQYF. CDR3 nucleotides: TGTGCCAGCAGGACCCCCAGGGGCCCCTACGAGCAGTACTTC.

The V gene is TRBV11-2, the J gene TRBJ2-1; TRBD2 agrees at 9 bases. The CDR3 has 15 residues. CDR1 SGHAT and CDR2 FQNNGV come from the germline V gene. V was pared by 1 base and J by 12 bases, with 10 bases of the junction left unmatched. DNA for the CDR3: TGTGCCAGCAGCTTAGGGTGGCGGGAGGGCCTTCGGCAGTTCTTC. It yields the protein CASSLGWREGLRQFF.

This clone came up a few times. V is TRBV5-4 and J is TRBJ2-1; 13 bases fit TRBD2. Germline CDR1 is SGHNT and CDR2 is YYREEE (reference sequence). V lost 3 bases to trimming and J lost 6 bases; unmatched junction nucleotides: 3. This CDR3 is built from 15 residues. The CDR3 sequence: CASSSGLAGLNEQFF. In DNA form, the CDR3 reads TGTGCCAGCAGCTCGGGACTAGCGGGACTCAATGAGCAGTTCTTC.

This clone was detected only once. Other DNA sequences of this sample code for an identical CDR3. The chain joins TRBV20-1 to TRBJ1-1; D is undetermined. There are 11 residues in the CDR3. The V and J ends lost 5 bases and 1 base respectively, with 5 bases between them. The germline V gene has CDR1 DFQATT and CDR2 SNEGSKA (reference sequence). Written as DNA, the CDR3 is TGCAGTGCTCCGGGGAACACTGAAGCTTTCTTT. Its translation is CSAPGNTEAFF.

This clone was picked up a small number of times. The rearrangement joins TRBV29-1 to TRBJ1-4; unclear D gene. Germline V gives CDR1 SQVTM, CDR2 ANQGSEA. The CDR3 has 13 amino acids. Trimming took off 4 bases at V and 5 bases at J, with 11 bases between the two ends. The CDR3 here is CSVAPLGNEKLFF. DNA for the CDR3: TGCAGCGTTGCTCCTCTAGGAAATGAAAAACTGTTTTTT.

This clone showed up just a few times. This chain uses TRBV29-1 with TRBJ2-2; TRBD2 matches at 9 bases. V lost 5 bases and J lost 3; bases outside the gene matches: 22. This CDR3 is built from 20 residues. Germline V gene lookup returns CDR1 SQVTM and CDR2 ANQGSEA. The CDR3 spells CSVPPKGWTSDPTDTGELFF. CDR3 nucleotides: TGCAGCGTTCCTCCCAAAGGGTGGACTAGCGACCCGACTGACACCGGGGAGCTGTTTTTT.

The sample holds a few counts of this clone. The genes are TRBV28 and TRBJ2-6; D possibly corresponds to TRBD1 (6 bases). The V end was cut by 10 bases, the J end by 1 base, with 14 bases between. Germline values: CDR1 MDHEN, CDR2 SYDVKM. CDR3 length: 15 amino acids. CDR3 amino acids: CATRRTESGANVLTF. In DNA form, the CDR3 reads TGTGCCACTAGACGGACAGAGTCTGGGGCCAACGTCCTGACTTTC.

The chain joins TRBV19 to TRBJ2-2; D is possibly TRBD1 (5 bases). V was cut by 9 bases and J by 8 bases, with 13 bases left in between. Germline V gene lookup returns CDR1 LNHDA and CDR2 SQIVND (reference sequence). CDR3 length: 12 amino acids. The DNA of the CDR3 is TGTGCCAGCCGAAGGGGTGCGGGGGAGCTGTTTTTT. Translated: CASRRGAGELFF.

Written as DNA, the CDR3 is TGCAGCGTCCCTGGACAGGGAGGAGACGAGCAGTACTTC. The encoded protein is CSVPGQGGDEQYF. This chain connects TRBV29-1 to TRBJ2-7; 8 bases line up with TRBD1. CDR3 length equals 13 residues. V was pared by 6 bases and J by 5 bases, with 9 bases of the junction left unmatched. Germline V gene lookup returns CDR1 SQVTM and CDR2 ANQGSEA.

This clone turned up a few times. The chain uses TRBV25-1 and TRBJ1-2; D is undetermined. This CDR3 is built from 13 residues. CDR1 MGHDK and CDR2 SYGVNS come from the germline V gene. Trimming took off 3 bases at V and 2 bases at J, with 7 bases between the two ends. The CDR3 sequence: CASSDRFNYGYTF. For the CDR3, the DNA is TGTGCCAGCAGTGACAGGTTCAACTATGGCTACACCTTC.